This T cell receptor (beta chain) came from a study of cytomegalovirus exposure and HLA in healthy donors. Comment on this clone: The antigen remains unidentified.

Germline CDR1 is SGHAT and CDR2 is FQNNGV. This CDR3 spans 18 amino acids. Trimming shortened V by 6 bases and J by 4 bases, and 27 bases separated the two germline ends. This PCR relied on a set of 60 Vbeta primers and 13 Jbeta primers. Generated by immunoSEQ multiplex PCR, the TCRdb table keeps only in-frame clones and is missing some. The sample has 130,000 to 150,000 clones; just under 85% are singletons. Study results and caveats: Being productive about 87% or about 30% of the time was typical of most TCR beta V segments in an earlier analysis. Several of the most significant clusters were apparently associated with common viral pathogens in a later analysis.

This sequence was found in a man between 35 and 55 years old in good health and CMV-seropositive. The gene calls are TRBV11-2 and TRBJ1-1, with D possibly TRBD1 on 5 matching bases. Input material: PBMCs. CDR3 coding DNA: TGTGCCAGCAGTCTCCTCACCCGGATATGGGCGGGGGGCACTGAAGCTTTCTTT. The encoded protein is CASSLLTRIWAGGTEAFF. Filled out from reference TRBV11-2 and TRBJ1-1, the complete variable domain reads EAGVAQSPRYKIIEKRQSVAFWCNPISGHATLYWYQQILGQGPKLLIQFQNNGVVDDSQLPKDRFSAERLKGVDSTLKIQPAKLEDSAVYLCASSLLTRIWAGGTEAFFGQGTRLTVV.